This section outlines one TCR beta chain sequence together with its context. Its specificity is not known. Libraries were prepared by immunoSEQ multiplex PCR; TCRdb keeps only in-frame clonotypes and omits some of them. The sample shows roughly 150,000 clones, under 95% of them seen only once. The data originate from a study of OX40 agonist ivuxolimab in advanced cancers. In the study overall: Ivuxolimab, an agonistic anti-OX40 (CD134) antibody, was given to patients. General study points: Near-lowest levels of clonal expansion characterized partial responders at 0.1-3.0 mg/kg.

The V end lost 1 base, the J end lost 0 bases, and 11 bases lay between the germline ends. The CDR3 is 16 residues long. From germline, CDR1 is SGDLS and CDR2 YYNGEE. The sequencing used CD4+ or CD8+ T cells sorted from blood, collected in a trial of the OX40 agonist ivuxolimab. This TCR was recovered from an adult with an advanced solid tumor such as melanoma, head and neck, liver or kidney cancer. The chain couples TRBV9 to TRBJ2-1; no clear D gene. CDR3 loop: CASSVLGESSYNEQFF. The CDR3 DNA is TGTGCCAGCAGCGTATTGGGCGAGAGCTCCTACAATGAGCAGTTCTTC.